The 12 T cell receptor beta chains below were found in one sample sequenced in a study of cytomegalovirus exposure and HLA in healthy donors. PCR primers comprised 60 Vbeta and 13 Jbeta primers. Libraries were prepared by immunoSEQ multiplex PCR; TCRdb keeps only in-frame clonotypes and omits some of them. The top ten clones hold about 12% of a sample with about 130,000 clones, over 60% of them seen once. The sequencing input was PBMCs. The origin of the receptors is a woman in her fifties or sixties in good health and CMV-seropositive.

A remark on this clone: Mismatch with germline at one junction end may stem from a read error. CDR3 bases: TGCGCTAGCAGCCAAAATACTCCCCCCAGGGTCAATGAGCAGTTCTTC. Amino acid sequence: CASSQNTPPRVNEQFF. The chain carries TRBV4-3 and TRBJ2-1; tentative D call: TRBD1 (5 bases). This CDR3 is 16 amino acids long. Per germline, CDR1 LGHNA and CDR2 YSLEER.

This sequence joins TRBV13 and TRBJ1-6; TRBD1 aligns across 8 bases. V gave up 3 bases and J gave up 4 bases; unmatched junction bases: 8. Germline-derived CDR1 and CDR2 are PRHDT and FYEKMQ (reference sequence). This CDR3 is built from 17 residues. The CDR3 DNA is TGTGCCAGCAGCTTTAAGGGACAGGAGACATATAATTCACCCCTCCACTTT. Translating it yields CASSFKGQETYNSPLHF.

This clone was observed once. The J gene is TRBJ1-1, the V gene TRBV2, with TRBD1 matching over 8 bases. The length of the CDR3 is 14 residues. Germline CDR1 SNHLY, CDR2 FYNNEI. The V gene end was trimmed by 10 bases and the J gene end by 3 bases; junction bases not matched to a gene: 10. The CDR3 spells CATRQGPGDTEAFF. DNA of the CDR3: TGTGCCACCCGACAGGGGCCGGGGGACACTGAAGCTTTCTTT. Variable domain in full (rest from reference TRBV2 and TRBJ1-1): EPEVTQTPSHQVTQMGQEVILRCVPISNHLYFYWYRQILGQKVEFLVSFYNNEISEKSEIFDDQFSVERPDGSNFTLKIRSTKLEDSAMYFCATRQGPGDTEAFFGQGTRLTVV.

The rearrangement uses TRBV19 and TRBJ2-3; D not certain. The CDR3 has 11 residues. With 4 bases removed from V and 5 bases from J, the gap between germline ends came to 4 bases. Looked up from germline, CDR1 is LNHDA and CDR2 is SQIVND (reference sequence). CDR3 in DNA: TGTGCCAGTAGTACAGGAGATACGCAGTATTTT. This encodes CASSTGDTQYF.

J is TRBJ2-5 and V is TRBV2, with D perhaps matching TRBD2 (6 bases). Germline lookup yields CDR1 SNHLY and CDR2 FYNNEI. The CDR3 contains 13 residues. V lost 7 bases and J lost 5, with 14 bases in between. The CDR3 nucleotides read TGTGCCAGCAAGGCGGGGCCCCGGGAGACCCAGTACTTC. Translating it yields CASKAGPRETQYF.

The chain couples TRBV5-5 to TRBJ1-5; D is unresolved. The V and J ends lost 3 bases and 0 bases respectively, with 4 bases between them. This CDR3 spans 13 amino acids. From germline, CDR1 is SGHKS and CDR2 YYEKEE (reference sequence). The CDR3 is CASSYYSNQPQHF. The CDR3 coding sequence is TGTGCCAGCAGCTACTATAGCAATCAGCCCCAGCATTTT.

The rearrangement links TRBV5-6 to TRBJ2-3; D is undetermined. V gave up 4 bases and J gave up 2 bases, with 8 bases separating them. Germline CDR1 reads SGHDT; CDR2 reads YYEEEE. The CDR3 contains 13 residues. The CDR3 nucleotides read TGTGCCAGCAGCCTCGGGTCCACAGATACGCAGTATTTT. Its protein product is CASSLGSTDTQYF. The complete variable domain, with remaining parts taken from reference TRBV5-6 and TRBJ2-3, reads DAGVTQSPTHLIKTRGQQVTLRCSPKSGHDTVSWYQQALGQGPQFIFQYYEEEERQRGNFPDRFSGHQFPNYSSELNVNALLLGDSALYLCASSLGSTDTQYFGPGTRLTVL.

This clone was detected only once. CDR3: CASSPPSGRASSYEQYF. In DNA, the CDR3 is TGCGCCAGCAGCCCGCCTAGCGGGAGGGCCAGCTCCTACGAGCAGTACTTC. This rearrangement joins TRBV4-1 to TRBJ2-7, with 12 bases fitting TRBD2. V lost 4 bases, J lost 0 bases, and 7 bases stayed unmatched. The germline V gene has CDR1 MGHRA and CDR2 YSYEKL. There are 17 residues in the CDR3.

This sequence joins TRBV7-2 and TRBJ2-7; 8 positions agree with TRBD2. The CDR3 loop spans 18 amino acids. In germline, CDR1 is SGHTA, CDR2 FQGNSA. V lost 0 bases to trimming and J lost 0 bases; unmatched junction nucleotides: 10. CDR3 DNA: TGTGCCAGCAGCTTAGCGCTAACCCCAGCGGGGGTCTCCTACGAGCAGTACTTC. Its translation: CASSLALTPAGVSYEQYF.

This chain uses TRBV21-1 with TRBJ2-5; the listed D gene, TRBD1, was not tested against the DNA. TRBV21-1 is recorded as a pseudogene. CDR3 length: 16 residues. The CDR3 DNA is TGTGCCAGCAGTTGCTACCCGGGACAGTTCCAAGAGACCCAGTACTTC. It is translated as CASSCYPGQFQETQYF.

This clone has just a few counts. V is TRBV9 and J is TRBJ1-5; weak D call: TRBD1 (5 bases). The CDR3 sequence is 13 residues long. Germline CDR1 and CDR2: SGDLS and YYNGEE. V shed 3 bases and J shed 7 bases, with 11 bases lying between them. CDR3 sequence: CASSEDGAQPQHF. CDR3 bases: TGTGCCAGCAGCGAAGATGGGGCCCAGCCCCAGCATTTT.

In nucleotides, the CDR3 is TGTGCCAGCAGTCCAGGGGCTCGACGGGATACGCAGTATTTT. Its translation is CASSPGARRDTQYF. This chain connects TRBV6-6 to TRBJ2-3, with TRBD1 as a possible D gene (6 bases). Trimming cost V 5 bases and J 6 bases, with 15 bases left between them. CDR1 and CDR2 (germline): MNHNY, SVGAGI (reference sequence). The length of the CDR3 is 14 residues.